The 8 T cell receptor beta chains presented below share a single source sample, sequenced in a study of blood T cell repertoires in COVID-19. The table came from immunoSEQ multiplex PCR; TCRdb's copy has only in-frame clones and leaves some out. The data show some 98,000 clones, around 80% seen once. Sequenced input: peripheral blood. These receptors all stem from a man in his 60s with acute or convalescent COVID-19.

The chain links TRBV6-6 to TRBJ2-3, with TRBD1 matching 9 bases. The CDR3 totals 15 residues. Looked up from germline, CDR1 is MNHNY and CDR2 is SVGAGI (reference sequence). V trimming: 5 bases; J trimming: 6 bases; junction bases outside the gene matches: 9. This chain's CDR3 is CASSPRTGAPDTQYF. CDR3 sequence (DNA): TGTGCCAGCAGTCCTAGGACAGGGGCACCCGATACGCAGTATTTT.

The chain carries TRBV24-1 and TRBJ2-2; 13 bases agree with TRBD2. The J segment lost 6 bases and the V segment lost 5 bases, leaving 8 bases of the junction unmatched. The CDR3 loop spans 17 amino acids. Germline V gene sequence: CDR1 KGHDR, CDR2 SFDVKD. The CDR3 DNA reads TGTGCCACCAGTGTACCCGGACTAGCGGGGGATGCCGGGGAGCTGTTTTTT. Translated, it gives CATSVPGLAGDAGELFF.

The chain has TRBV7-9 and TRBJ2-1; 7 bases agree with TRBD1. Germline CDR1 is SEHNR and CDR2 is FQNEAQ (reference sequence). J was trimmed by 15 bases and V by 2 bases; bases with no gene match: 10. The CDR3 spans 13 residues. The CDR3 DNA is TGTGCCAGCAGCTTACTACAGGGGTCTGAGTTGTTCTTC. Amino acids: CASSLLQGSELFF.

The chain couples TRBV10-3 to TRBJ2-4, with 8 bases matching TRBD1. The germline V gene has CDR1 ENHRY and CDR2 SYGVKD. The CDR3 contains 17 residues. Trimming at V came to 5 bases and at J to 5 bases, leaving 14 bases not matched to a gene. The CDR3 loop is CAISSLRPGQVENIQYF. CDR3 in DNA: TGTGCCATCAGTTCTTTAAGACCGGGACAGGTCGAAAACATTCAGTACTTC.

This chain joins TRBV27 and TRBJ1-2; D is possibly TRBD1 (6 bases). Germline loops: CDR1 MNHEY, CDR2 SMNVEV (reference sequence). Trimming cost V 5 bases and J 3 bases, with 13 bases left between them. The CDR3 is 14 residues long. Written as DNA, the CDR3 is TGTGCCAGCAGTCAGGGAGGGGGATACTATGGCTACACCTTC. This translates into CASSQGGGYYGYTF.

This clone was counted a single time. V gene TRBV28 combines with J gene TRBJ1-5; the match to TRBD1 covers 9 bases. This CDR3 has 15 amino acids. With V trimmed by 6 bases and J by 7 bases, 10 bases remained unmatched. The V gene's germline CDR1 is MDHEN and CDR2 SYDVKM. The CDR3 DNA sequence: TGTGCCAGCAGCTCCCGGGACAGGGAAGGACAGCCCCAGCATTTT. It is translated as CASSSRDREGQPQHF.

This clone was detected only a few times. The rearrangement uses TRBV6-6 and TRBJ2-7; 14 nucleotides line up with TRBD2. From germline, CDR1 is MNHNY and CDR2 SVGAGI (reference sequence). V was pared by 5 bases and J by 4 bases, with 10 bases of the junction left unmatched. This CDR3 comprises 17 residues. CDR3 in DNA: TGTGCCAGCAGTCCCCGACTAGCGGGGGGGCCGAGATACGAGCAGTACGTC. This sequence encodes CASSPRLAGGPRYEQYV.

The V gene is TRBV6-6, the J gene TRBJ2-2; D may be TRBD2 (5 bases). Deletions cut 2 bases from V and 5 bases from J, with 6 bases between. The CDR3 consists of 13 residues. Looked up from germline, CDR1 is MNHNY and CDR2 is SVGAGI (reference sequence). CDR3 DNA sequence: TGTGCCAGCAGTTACGAGGGAACCGGGGAGCTGTTTTTT. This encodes CASSYEGTGELFF.